The clone carrying this TCR beta chain was counted a few times. Its specificity is unknown. The genes are named according to mouse. The read halts 4 residues ahead of the CDR3 end, with the missing end drawn from the germline J gene. The CDR3 has 14 amino acids. V lost 5 bases, J lost 0 bases, and 10 bases lay in between. The germline V gene encodes CDR1 NSHNY and CDR2 SYGAGN. The data derive from a study of CD8+ T cells in alopecia areata. RNA was isolated and reverse transcribed to cDNA, the sequencing template. Only in-frame clones appear in the TCRdb table, and some are missing; sequencing was by immunoSEQ multiplex PCR. The table lists roughly 110,000 clones, with no singletons. Study-level points and caveats: Clonality exceeded that of normal scalp in lesional scalp, most notably in alopecia totalis/universalis. Sequencing of scalp samples also captures resident alphabeta T cells of normal skin.

The sequence was obtained from a C3H/HeJ mouse with alopecia areata. For the strain, the MHC haplotype given is H2-k. The sequencing input was lesional skin. The chain employs TRBV13-1 and TRBJ2-3; D is perhaps TRBD1 (5 bases). CDR3 bases read: TGTGCCAGCAGGGCAGGGTGGAGTGCAGAA. Translation: CASRAGWSAE. The CDR3 in its entirety is CASRAGWSAETLYF.